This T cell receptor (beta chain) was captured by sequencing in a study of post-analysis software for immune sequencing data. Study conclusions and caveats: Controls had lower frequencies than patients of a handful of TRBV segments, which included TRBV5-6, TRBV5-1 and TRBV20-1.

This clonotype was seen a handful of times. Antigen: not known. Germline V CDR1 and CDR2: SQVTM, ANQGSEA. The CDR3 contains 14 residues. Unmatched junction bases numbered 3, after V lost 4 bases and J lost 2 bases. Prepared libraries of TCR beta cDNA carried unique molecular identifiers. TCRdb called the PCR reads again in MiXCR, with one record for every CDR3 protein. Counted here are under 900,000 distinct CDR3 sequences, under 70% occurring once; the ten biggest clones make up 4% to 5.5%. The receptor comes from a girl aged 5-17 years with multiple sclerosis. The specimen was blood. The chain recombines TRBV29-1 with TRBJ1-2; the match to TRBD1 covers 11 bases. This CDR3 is CSVVGTGGNYGYTF. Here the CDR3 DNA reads TGCAGCGTTGTTGGGACAGGGGGGAACTATGGCTACACCTTC.